Each of the 9 T cell receptor beta chains below was sequenced from the same sample in a study of T cell changes during pregnancy in multiple sclerosis. Clones were sequenced by immunoSEQ multiplex PCR, and TCRdb holds only the in-frame ones, with some missing. The table has around 30,000 clones, 70% to 90% seen once. The specimen was CD8+ T cells from peripheral blood mononuclear cells, collected in the third trimester of pregnancy. These receptor sequences come from a female donor with multiple sclerosis, enrolled in a pregnancy study.

The chain employs TRBV7-8 and TRBJ2-7; 10 bases map to TRBD2. V dropped 5 bases and J dropped 1; count of bases not matched to a gene: 5. Germline lookup yields CDR1 SGHVS and CDR2 FQNEAQ. This CDR3 has 15 residues. CDR3 in DNA: TGTGCCAGCAGCGCGCTAGCGGGGGATTCCTACGAGCAGTACTTC. Protein: CASSALAGDSYEQYF.

This chain links TRBV5-1 with TRBJ2-7; tentative D call: TRBD1 (6 bases). This CDR3 region has 14 residues. V dropped 4 bases and J dropped 1 base, with 12 bases sitting between them. Per the germline V gene, CDR1 is SGHRS and CDR2 is YFSETQ. CDR3 region: CASSTLTGSYEQYF. The CDR3 nucleotides read TGCGCCAGCAGCACGCTGACAGGTTCCTACGAGCAGTACTTC.

The J gene is TRBJ1-3, the V gene TRBV10-3; 7 bases match TRBD1. Unmatched junction bases numbered 16, after V lost 7 bases and J lost 4 bases. CDR1 and CDR2 (germline): ENHRY, SYGVKD. The CDR3 runs to 17 residues. The CDR3 region is CAIKVPRGDREGNTIYF. The CDR3 coding sequence is TGTGCCATCAAGGTGCCGAGAGGAGACAGGGAGGGAAACACCATATATTTT.

The CDR3 region is CASSFLGTGTYNEQFF. CDR3 nucleotides: TGTGCCAGCAGCTTTCTCGGGACAGGTACCTACAATGAGCAGTTCTTC. The rearrangement uses TRBV5-6 and TRBJ2-1; 8 nucleotides align to TRBD1. With V trimmed by 2 bases and J by 2 bases, 6 bases remained unmatched. The germline CDR1 and CDR2 sequences are SGHDT and YYEEEE. The CDR3 is 16 amino acids.

As to this clone: One end of the junction varies from germline; a read error may be responsible. The chain employs TRBV7-2 and TRBJ2-5; 10 positions agree with TRBD2. CDR3 length: 14 residues. Germline V gives CDR1 SGHTA, CDR2 FQGNSA. CDR3 DNA: TGTGCCAGCAGCTTAAGCGGGGGGGAAGAAACCCAGTACTTC. It specifies CASSLSGGEETQYF. Variable domain in full (rest from reference TRBV7-2 and TRBJ2-5): GAGVSQSPSNKVTEKGKDVELRCDPISGHTALYWYRQSLGQGLEFLIYFQGNSAPDKSGLPSDRFSAERTGGSVSTLTIQRTQQEDSAVYLCASSLSGGEETQYFGPGTRLLVL.

The chain joins TRBV9 to TRBJ2-5; 10 bases agree with TRBD2. Losses at the gene ends were 3 bases for V and 3 bases for J; bases not matched to a gene: 11. CDR3 length: 17 amino acids. The germline V gene encodes CDR1 SGDLS and CDR2 YYNGEE. CDR3 coding DNA: TGTGCCAGCAGCGAGACCTTAGCGGGGGGCGGGGAAGAGACCCAGTACTTC. This gives the protein CASSETLAGGGEETQYF.

This clone has only a few counts. The chain has TRBV7-8 and TRBJ2-5; 8 positions agree with TRBD1. The CDR3 runs to 15 residues. The V gene's germline CDR1 is SGHVS and CDR2 FQNEAQ. J lost 5 bases, V lost 7 bases, and 12 bases had no gene match. CDR3 coding DNA: TGTGCCAGCACCCATAACAGGGGGGAAGTGGAGACCCAGTACTTC. Translation: CASTHNRGEVETQYF.

J is TRBJ2-2 and V is TRBV11-2; 10 bases map to TRBD2. CDR1 is SGHAT and CDR2 is FQNNGV in the germline V gene. The length of the CDR3 is 14 residues. V gave up 1 base and J gave up 8 bases; unmatched junction bases: 1. For the CDR3, the DNA is TGTGCCAGCAGCTTAGTACTAGCGGGGGGGGAGCTGTTTTTT. Protein product: CASSLVLAGGELFF.

The V call is TRBV4-2, the J call TRBJ1-1; maybe TRBD1 (5 bases). V was cut by 1 base and J by 1 base, with 10 bases left in between. This CDR3 region has 15 residues. CDR1 LGHNA and CDR2 YNFKEQ come from the germline V gene. The CDR3 DNA is TGTGCCAGCAGCCAAGTGCGCGGGGGGAACACTGAAGCTTTCTTT. Its protein is CASSQVRGGNTEAFF.